This T cell receptor (beta chain) emerged from a study of T cell responses to AZD1222 COVID-19 vaccine (dated by TCRdb to about 2021). Broadly, across the study: TCR sequencing was performed for some 250 trial participants, of whom around 200 were given two doses of AZD1222 and some 25 were given two doses of MenACWY control vaccine. Trial participants were enrolled by age into 18-55, 56-69 and 70-plus year subgroups, with about 150, 28 and 57 TCR-sequenced participants respectively. The paper as a whole reports these results and caveats: Most participants were white British and females outnumbered males, and the authors suggested that clonal diversity may have been underestimated. A significant rise in spike-specific TCR breadth and depth was observed after two AZD1222 doses relative to day 0 and relative to MenACWY recipients. The whole spike protein was spanned by vaccine-associated CD4 TCRs, and dominant responses were seen in regions 160-218 and 743-854. The 56-69-year group was small, and its depth increase did not reach significance, likely because of low power. Conclusions about previously exposed vaccinees are limited because only six or seven AZD1222 recipients were SARS-CoV-2 seropositive at baseline. Because no samples from the day 14 peak response were available, repertoires could be characterized only after the peak T cell response. Epitopes outside the regions mutated in the B.1.351 and B.1.1.7 variants were reportedly recognized by nearly half of the unique spike-specific TCRs.

Relative to germline, V is 5 bases shorter and J is 3 bases shorter, with 14 bases between their ends. The CDR3 runs 15 amino acids, cysteine and phenylalanine included. The read is trimmed to its CDR3 DNA, 45 bases read in frame from base 1. CDR1 and CDR2, looked up from the germline V gene, are SGHNT and YENEEA. This clone came up once. Its cognate antigen has yet to be identified. No per-base quality is available; no much larger clone lies one base away. Reading the label with the study, this specimen's time point is: about 28 days (+/-7) after the second vaccine dose. AZD1222 recipients given second doses at about 4 weeks or at about 12 weeks were pooled, since spike-specific TCR depth and breadth were not found to differ between the two schedules. The vaccinee samples were drawn from two UK trials, COV001 and COV002, one of which was a single-blind randomized controlled phase 2/3 trial testing AZD1222 (ChAdOx1 nCoV-19) in healthy adults. For TCRbeta chain sequencing, PBMC samples were collected from trial participants at day 0 and at day 28 after the second dose.

The CDR3 regions of human TCRbeta chains were subjected to immunosequencing. Per the authors' processing: TCRs in the repertoires were matched against a reference library of SARS-CoV-2-specific TCRs that had been generated with the MIRA antigen-specificity platform. Breadth was defined as the fraction of unique TCRs that were SARS-CoV-2-associated. Depth was defined as the fraction of total T cells that were SARS-CoV-2-associated. Each spike-specific TCR was assigned to its reactive spike region and to a CD4 or CD8 class using the MIRA data. Log10-transformed breadth and depth values were compared by one-way ANOVA with Sidak's multiple comparisons tests. Here the immuneACCESS table is served through TCRdb, limited to in-frame sequences with V and J called. Missing clones are a known gap in these copies; in checked studies unresolved V genes cover under half, and the rest lacks a known reason. That table gives V, J and clone size, and the DNA gave D and trimming. In this sample the table shows about 120,000 clones, 85% to 95% of which occur a single time. Around 1.6% of the sample comes from the top ten.

This specimen was peripheral blood, taken 28 days after the second AZD1222 dose. The sequence was collected from an adult who received the AZD1222 COVID-19 vaccine. The V gene is TRBV11-3 and the J gene is TRBJ2-1; TRBD2 is possibly the D segment (6 matching bases). This receptor has the CDR3 CASSRDGGDYNEQFF. The nucleotide sequence is TGTGCCAGCAGCCGGGACGGCGGGGACTACAATGAGCAGTTCTTC.